This T cell receptor beta chain was observed in a study of blood T cell repertoires in COVID-19. Repertoires were generated with immunoSEQ multiplex PCR, while TCRdb's copy carries only in-frame clones and drops some. The repertoire includes more than 150,000 clones, 80% to 90% of them detected once, and approximately 8% sits in the top ten. This clone has more than one count but fewer than ten. Trimming pared 5 bases from V and 7 bases from J, leaving 17 bases between. The CDR3 sequence is 14 residues long. The germline CDR1 and CDR2 sequences are SGHAT and FQNNGV. The specimen was peripheral blood. This TCR was sampled from a man aged 55 to 70 with acute or convalescent COVID-19. This chain links TRBV11-2 with TRBJ1-2; D remains unclear. CDR3 sequence: CASSATSIFGGYTF. CDR3 DNA sequence: TGTGCCAGCAGCGCCACGTCGATTTTCGGTGGCTACACCTTC.